This T cell receptor (beta chain) was sequenced for a study of TIL therapy for anti-PD-1-resistant metastatic lung cancer. This clone was counted between two and nine times. Sequencing used immunoSEQ v3. Sequenced by immunoSEQ multiplex PCR; TCRdb stores in-frame clones only, minus some. The repertoire includes tens of thousands of clones, around 79% of them detected once, and over 5.5% sits in the top ten. The time point here: pre-treatment sample, taken before nivolumab and TIL therapy. This CDR3 has 11 amino acids. Germline CDR1 reads LNHDA; CDR2 reads SQIVND (reference sequence). Trimming cost V 3 bases and J 5 bases, with 4 bases left between them.

Material: blood, obtained at baseline. The gene calls are TRBV19 and TRBJ2-5; D gene uncertain. This clonotype originated in a person aged 25 to 85 with non-small cell lung cancer. The CDR3 region has the DNA TGTGCCAGTAGTATGTTCGAGACCCAGTACTTC. Translating it yields CASSMFETQYF. Looking up the rest from reference TRBV19 and TRBJ2-5 gives the full variable domain: DGGITQSPKYLFRKEGQNVTLSCEQNLNHDAMYWYRQDPGQGLRLIYYSQIVNDFQKGDIAEGYSVSREKKESFPLTVTSAQKNPTAFYLCASSMFETQYFGPGTRLLVL.